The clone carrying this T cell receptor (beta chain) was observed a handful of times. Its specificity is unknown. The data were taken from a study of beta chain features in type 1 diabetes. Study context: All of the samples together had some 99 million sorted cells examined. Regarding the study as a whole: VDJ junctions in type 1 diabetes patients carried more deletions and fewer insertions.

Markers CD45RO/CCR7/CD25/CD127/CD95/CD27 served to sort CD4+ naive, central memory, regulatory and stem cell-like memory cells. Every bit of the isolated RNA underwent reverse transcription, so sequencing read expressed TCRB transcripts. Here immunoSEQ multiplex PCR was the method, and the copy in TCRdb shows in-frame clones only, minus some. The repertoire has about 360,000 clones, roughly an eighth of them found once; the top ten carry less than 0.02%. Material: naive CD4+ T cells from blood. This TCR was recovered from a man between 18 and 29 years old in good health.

In nucleotides, the CDR3 is TGCGCCAGCCGGCAGGGGCCTGATGTAGGGACCCAGTACTTC. Translation: CASRQGPDVGTQYF. V is TRBV5-1 and J is TRBJ2-5, with D perhaps matching TRBD1 (6 bases). CDR1 SGHRS and CDR2 YFSETQ come from the germline V gene. The CDR3 is made up of 14 amino acids. With 7 bases removed from V and 7 bases from J, the gap between germline ends came to 20 bases.